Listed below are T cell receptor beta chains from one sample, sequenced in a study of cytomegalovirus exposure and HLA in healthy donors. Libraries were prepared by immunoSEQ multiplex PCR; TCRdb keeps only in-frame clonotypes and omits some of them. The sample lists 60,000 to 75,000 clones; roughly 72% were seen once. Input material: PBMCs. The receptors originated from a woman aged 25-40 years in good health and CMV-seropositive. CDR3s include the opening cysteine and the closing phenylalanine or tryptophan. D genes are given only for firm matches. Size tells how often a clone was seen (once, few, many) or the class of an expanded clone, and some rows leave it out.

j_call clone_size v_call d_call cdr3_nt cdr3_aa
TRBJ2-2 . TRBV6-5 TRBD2 TGTGCCAGCAGTTGGACTAGGCGGGGCACCGGGGAGCTGTTTTTT CASSWTRRGTGELFF
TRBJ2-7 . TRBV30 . TGTGCCTCCCAACGGGAGAGCTACGAGCAGTACTTC CASQRESYEQYF
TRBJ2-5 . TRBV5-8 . TGTGCCAGCAGCTTGGCCAGCGGTCAAGAGACCCAGTACTTC CASSLASGQETQYF
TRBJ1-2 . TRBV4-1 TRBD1 TGCGCCAGCAGCCAAGATTTTTACAGGGGCTATGGCTACACCTTC CASSQDFYRGYGYTF
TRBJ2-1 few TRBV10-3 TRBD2 TGTGCCATCAATAGAAGCGGGAGGGGCAATGAGCAGTTCTTC CAINRSGRGNEQFF
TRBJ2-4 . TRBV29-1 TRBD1 TGCAGCGCCTTAACAGGACAGGACTCAAACATTCAGTACTTC CSALTGQDSNIQYF
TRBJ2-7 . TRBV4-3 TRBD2 TGCGCCAGCAGCCAAGAAACCCCTAGCGGGAGCTCCTACGAGCAGTACTTC CASSQETPSGSSYEQYF
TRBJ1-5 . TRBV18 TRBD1 TGTGCCAGCTCACCACGGCACGACAGGGGAGGGGAGCCCCAGCATTTT CASSPRHDRGGEPQHF
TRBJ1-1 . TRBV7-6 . TGTGCCAGCAGCTCGGGGGAGAACACTGAAGCTTTCTTT CASSSGENTEAFF
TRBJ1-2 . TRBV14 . TGTGCCAGCAGCCAAGAGAGGCAGACTCCCTACACCTTC CASSQERQTPYTF
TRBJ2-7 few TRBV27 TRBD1 TGTGCCAGCAGTGTAGACAGGGGTCCCTACGAGCAGTACTTC CASSVDRGPYEQYF
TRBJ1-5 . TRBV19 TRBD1 TGTGCCAGTAGTATAAGGTCAGGGGGTCAGCCCCAGCATTTT CASSIRSGGQPQHF
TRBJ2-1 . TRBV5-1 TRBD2 TGCGCCAGCAGCTCCGGGACTAGCGACTACAATGAGCAGTTCTTC CASSSGTSDYNEQFF
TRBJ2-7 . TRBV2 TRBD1 TGTGCCAGCAGTCCGACAGGGAGCTCCTACGAGCAGTACTTC CASSPTGSSYEQYF
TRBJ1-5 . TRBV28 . TGTGCCAGCAGCCCTCCCACAGGTAACTCTGAGCCCCAGCATTTT CASSPPTGNSEPQHF
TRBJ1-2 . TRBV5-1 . TGCGCCAGCAGCTTGGACCTGAGTCTCATCTATGGCTACACCTTC CASSLDLSLIYGYTF
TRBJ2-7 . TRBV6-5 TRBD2 TGTGCCAGCACCCGAGCGGGAGGCCTCTACGAGCAGTACTTC CASTRAGGLYEQYF
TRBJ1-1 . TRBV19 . TGTGCCAGTACCTATGGAGTTAGGAACACTGAAGCTTTCTTT CASTYGVRNTEAFF
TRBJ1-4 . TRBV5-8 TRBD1 TGTGCCAGCAGCCGCACGACAGGGGGCGAAGAAAAACTGTTTTTT CASSRTTGGEEKLFF
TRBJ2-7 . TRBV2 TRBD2 TGTGCCAGCAGTTTTACCGGGACTAGCGGCTACGAGCAGTACTTC CASSFTGTSGYEQYF
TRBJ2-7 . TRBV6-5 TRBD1 TGTGCCAGCAGTCAGGACAGGGGGCGCGAGCAGTACTTC CASSQDRGREQYF
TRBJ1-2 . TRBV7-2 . TGTGCCAGCAGCTGGGCGGGGCAAACACCCGATGGCTACACCTTC CASSWAGQTPDGYTF
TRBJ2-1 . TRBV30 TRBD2 TGTGCCTGGGCGACTAGCGGGAGGTCTGAGCAGTTCTTC CAWATSGRSEQFF
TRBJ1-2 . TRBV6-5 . TGTGCCAGCAGTTACTCGACCACGGGGTTTACCTATGGCTACACCTTC CASSYSTTGFTYGYTF
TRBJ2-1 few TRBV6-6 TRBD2 TGTGCCACCACAGGGCGGGAGGGCGAGGAGCAGTTCTTC CATTGREGEEQFF
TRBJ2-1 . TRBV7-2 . TGTGCCAGCAGCTTAGCGCTAGTGGGAGGCTATGAGCAGTTCTTC CASSLALVGGYEQFF
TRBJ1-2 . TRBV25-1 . TGTGCCAGCAGTGAAGCAGCTAACTATGGCTACACCTTC CASSEAANYGYTF
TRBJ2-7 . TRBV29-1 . TGCAGCGTCGAGACAGCCACCTACGAGCAGTACTTC CSVETATYEQYF
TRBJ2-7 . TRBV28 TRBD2 TGTGCCAGCCGTAGCGGGATCGGCTCCTACGAGCAGTACTTC CASRSGIGSYEQYF
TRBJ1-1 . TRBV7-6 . TGTGCCAGCAGCTTAAGCGGGAACACTGAAGCTTTCTTT CASSLSGNTEAFF
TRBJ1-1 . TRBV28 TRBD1 TGTGCCAGCAGTTTATGGGGACAGAGAGCCACTGAAGCTTTCTTT CASSLWGQRATEAFF
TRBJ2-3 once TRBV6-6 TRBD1 TGTGCCAGCAGTACCCGGGACAGAGATACGCAGTATTTT CASSTRDRDTQYF
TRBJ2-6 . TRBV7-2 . TGTGCCAGCAGCCCTAGAGCAGGGTCCGGGGCCAACGTCCTGACTTTC CASSPRAGSGANVLTF